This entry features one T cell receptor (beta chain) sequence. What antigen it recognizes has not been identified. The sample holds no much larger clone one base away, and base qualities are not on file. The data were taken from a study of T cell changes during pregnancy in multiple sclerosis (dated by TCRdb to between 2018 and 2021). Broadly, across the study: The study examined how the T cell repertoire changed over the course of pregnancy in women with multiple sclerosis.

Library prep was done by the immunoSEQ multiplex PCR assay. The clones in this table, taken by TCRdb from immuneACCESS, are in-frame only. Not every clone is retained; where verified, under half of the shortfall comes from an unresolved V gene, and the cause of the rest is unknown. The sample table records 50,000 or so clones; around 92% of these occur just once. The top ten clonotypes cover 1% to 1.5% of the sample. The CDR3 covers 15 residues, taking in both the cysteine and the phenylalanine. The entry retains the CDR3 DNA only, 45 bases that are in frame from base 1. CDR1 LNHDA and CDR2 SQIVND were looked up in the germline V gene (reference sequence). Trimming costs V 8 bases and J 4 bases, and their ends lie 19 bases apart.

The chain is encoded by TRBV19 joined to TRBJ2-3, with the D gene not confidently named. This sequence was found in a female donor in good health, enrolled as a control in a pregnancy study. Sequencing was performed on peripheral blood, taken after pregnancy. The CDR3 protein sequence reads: CASQSRARTADTQYF. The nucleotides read TGTGCCAGTCAAAGTAGAGCGCGTACGGCAGATACGCAGTATTTT.